These 3 T cell receptor beta chains were all obtained from the same sample, sequenced in a study of blood T cell repertoires in COVID-19 (dated by TCRdb to 2018 to 2021). The library was prepared using the immunoSEQ multiplex PCR assay. TCRdb carries this immuneACCESS record with in-frame sequences only. Its versions omit some clonotypes, under half of them owing to an unresolved V gene in the studies checked, with the rest unexplained. The sample table lists 52,000 or so clones, 80% to 90% of them with a count of one. Of the sample, roughly 2.7% is held by the ten largest clones. Sequenced input: peripheral blood. All receptors come from a man aged 80 or over with acute or convalescent COVID-19.

This CDR3 reads CASSRTGGPDEQFF. DNA of the CDR3: TGTGCCAGCAGCCGGACAGGGGGGCCCGATGAGCAGTTCTTC. The V call is TRBV5-6, the J call TRBJ2-1; 10 bases line up with TRBD1. This CDR3 region has 14 residues. With V trimmed by 4 bases and J by 8 bases, 6 bases remained unmatched. CDR1 and CDR2 (germline): SGHDT, YYEEEE.

V usage is TRBV5-1 and J usage is TRBJ1-5; TRBD1 is a possible D gene (6 bases). CDR3 length equals 15 residues. V was shortened by 0 bases and J by 5 bases, with 12 bases between the two germline ends. CDR1 is SGHRS and CDR2 is YFSETQ in the germline V gene. CDR3 sequence: CASSLAGQIDQPQHF. The DNA for the CDR3 is TGCGCCAGCAGCTTGGCCGGACAGATAGATCAGCCCCAGCATTTT.

The rearrangement links TRBV7-9 to TRBJ1-1; TRBD1 might be the D (6 bases). Germline V gives CDR1 SEHNR, CDR2 FQNEAQ (reference sequence). The V end was cut by 5 bases, the J end by 11 bases, with 21 bases between. This CDR3 contains 14 residues. The CDR3 DNA follows: TGTGCCAGCAGCCTGACAGGCGTTCAGCAGGGGGCTTTCTTT. This codes for CASSLTGVQQGAFF.